This T cell receptor beta chain emerged from a study of cytomegalovirus exposure and HLA in healthy donors. Findings and caveats of the study: When analyzed later, the rates of TCR association showed variation by HLA locus, with DRB1 the most and HLA-C the fewest. Researchers catalogued 150 or so TCR beta chains as cytomegalovirus-associated.

PCR involved 60 Vbeta and 13 Jbeta primers. The table came from immunoSEQ multiplex PCR; TCRdb's copy has only in-frame clones and leaves some out. Among about 130,000 clones listed, more than 80% were seen once. Comments on this clone: What it recognizes is unknown.

The sequenced material came from PBMCs. The source is a woman in her thirties or forties in good health and CMV-seropositive.

The DNA of the CDR3 is TGTGCCCCCGGCGAAACCTTAGCGGGGGGCATCTACAATGAGCAGTTCTTC. Its protein product is CAPGETLAGGIYNEQFF. The J gene is TRBJ2-1, the V gene TRBV30; 10 bases agree with TRBD2. Per germline, CDR1 GTSNPN and CDR2 SVGIG (reference sequence). V shed 8 bases and J 3 bases; nucleotides not matched to a gene: 16. The CDR3 consists of 17 residues.